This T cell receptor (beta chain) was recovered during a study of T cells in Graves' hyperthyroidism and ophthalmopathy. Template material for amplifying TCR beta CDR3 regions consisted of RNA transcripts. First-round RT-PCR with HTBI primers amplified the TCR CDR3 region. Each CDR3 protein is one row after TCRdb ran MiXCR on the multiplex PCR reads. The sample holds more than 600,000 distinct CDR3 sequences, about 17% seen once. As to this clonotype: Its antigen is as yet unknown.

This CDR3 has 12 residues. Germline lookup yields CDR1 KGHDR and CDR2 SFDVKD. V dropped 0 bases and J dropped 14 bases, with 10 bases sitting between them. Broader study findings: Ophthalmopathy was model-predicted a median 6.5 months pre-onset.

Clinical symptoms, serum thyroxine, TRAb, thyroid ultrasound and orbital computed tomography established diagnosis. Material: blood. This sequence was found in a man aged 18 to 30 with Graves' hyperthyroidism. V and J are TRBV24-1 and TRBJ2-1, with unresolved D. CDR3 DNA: TGTGCCACCAGTGATTTGGGCAACAGTAAGTTCTTC. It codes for CATSDLGNSKFF.